This TCR beta chain was recovered during a study of shared clonotypes between healthy human individuals. The CDR3 length is 16 residues. The trim removed 10 bases at V and 6 bases at J, leaving 19 bases unmatched. Germline lookup yields CDR1 ENHRY and CDR2 SYGVKD. Assay: immunoSEQ multiplex PCR; the TCRdb copy retains only in-frame clones and omits some. Among some 2,500,000 clones listed, 85% to 95% were seen once. This sequence joins TRBV10-3 and TRBJ1-1, with 8 positions matching TRBD1. The TCR sequence derives from a man between 18 and 29 years old in good health. Some clones in this sample may be carry-over from other donors' samples. Input material: naive CD4+ T cells from PBMCs. Subset specified: CD45RA+ positively selected. The CDR3 DNA is TGTGCCACCGACCACGGACAGGGCGGTCGAGGGGCTGAAGCTTTCTTT. Residues: CATDHGQGGRGAEAFF.